The table lists the clone carrying this T cell receptor (beta chain) with a few counts. Authors' analysis steps: For nucleated cells, counts were estimated from reference gene primer amplification. Using immunoSEQ multiplex PCR, the repertoire was profiled, and TCRdb retains in-frame clones only, with some absent. The DNA was the basis for D and trimming; V, J and clone size are from that table. The sample contains 95,000 to 150,000 clones, around 81% of which appear only once. The data belong to a study of blood T cell repertoires in COVID-19. Study in general: Material from acute and convalescent COVID-19 was sourced from the United States, Italy and Spain. The analysed material was cDNA or gDNA that came from T cells, B-cell-depleted T cells, or PBMCs.

Per the germline V gene, CDR1 is MDHEN and CDR2 is SYDVKM. This CDR3 has 15 amino acids. V was cut by 7 bases and J by 0 bases, with 13 bases left in between. The sequencing sample was made of peripheral blood. The sequence was obtained from a man in his sixties or seventies with acute or convalescent COVID-19. The V gene is TRBV28, the J gene TRBJ1-5; possible D gene TRBD1, 5 bases. The CDR3 loop is CASNNGGTSNQPQHF. As DNA, the CDR3 is TGTGCCAGCAATAACGGGGGGACTAGCAATCAGCCCCAGCATTTT.